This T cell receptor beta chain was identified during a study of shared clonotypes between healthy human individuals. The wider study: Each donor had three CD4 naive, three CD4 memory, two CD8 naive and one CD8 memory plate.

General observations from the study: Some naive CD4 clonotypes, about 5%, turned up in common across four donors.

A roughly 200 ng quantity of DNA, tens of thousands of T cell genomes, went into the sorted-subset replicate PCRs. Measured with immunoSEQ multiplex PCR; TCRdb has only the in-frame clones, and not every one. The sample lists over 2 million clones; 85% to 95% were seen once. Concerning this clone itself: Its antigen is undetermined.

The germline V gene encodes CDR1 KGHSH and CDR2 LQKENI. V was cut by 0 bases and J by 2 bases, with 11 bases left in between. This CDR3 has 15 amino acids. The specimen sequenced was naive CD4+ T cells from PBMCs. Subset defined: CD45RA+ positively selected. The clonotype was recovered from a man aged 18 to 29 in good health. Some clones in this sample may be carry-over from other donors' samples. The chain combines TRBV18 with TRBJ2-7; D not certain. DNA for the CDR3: TGTGCCAGCTCACCACCATCAGGTATCCCCTACGAGCAGTACTTC. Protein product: CASSPPSGIPYEQYF.